This record covers a single TCR beta chain. The entry originates in a study of blood T cell repertoires in COVID-19. Overall study context: Whether acute or convalescent, the COVID-19 samples came from the United States, Italy and Spain. T cells, B-cell-depleted T cells, or PBMCs supplied cDNA or gDNA.

V lost 0 bases to trimming and J lost 7 bases, with 14 bases between them. The CDR3 spans 16 residues. Per germline, CDR1 SGHKS and CDR2 YYEKEE (reference sequence). Profiling relied on immunoSEQ multiplex PCR, and the TCRdb table lists in-frame clones only, not all of them. This repertoire shows about 48,000 clones, 65% to 90% found once; its top ten account for around 3%. The chain joins TRBV5-5 to TRBJ1-6, with D hard to call. What was sequenced was peripheral blood. The TCR comes from a woman over 75 with acute or convalescent COVID-19. The CDR3 coding sequence is TGTGCCAGCAGCTTGGATGCAGCCCAGAGGAATTCACCCCTCCACTTT. It specifies CASSLDAAQRNSPLHF.